These 2 T cell receptor beta chains were sequenced from one sample in a study of cytomegalovirus exposure and HLA in healthy donors. In the PCR, 60 Vbeta and 13 Jbeta primers were used. Using immunoSEQ multiplex PCR, the repertoire was profiled, and TCRdb retains in-frame clones only, with some absent. This sample yields around 67,000 clones, of which less than 70% are seen a single time; 3% to 3.5% belongs to the top ten. Sequencing was carried out using PBMCs. Receptors originate from a woman in her 50s in good health and CMV-seronegative.

The chain couples TRBV7-2 to TRBJ2-7; possible D gene TRBD1, 5 bases. Between the trimmed V and J ends, which lost 1 base and 3 bases, there was a span of 10 bases. This CDR3 has 14 amino acids. Looked up from germline, CDR1 is SGHTA and CDR2 is FQGNSA. The DNA for the CDR3 is TGTGCCAGCAGCTTAGGAAGACAGAACTACGAGCAGTACTTC. Encoded protein: CASSLGRQNYEQYF.

This clone appeared a few times. CDR3 nucleotides: TGCGCCAGCAGCTTGGTTTCGGGATACAATGAGCAGTTCTTC. This codes for CASSLVSGYNEQFF. V is TRBV5-1 and J is TRBJ2-1; D might be TRBD2 (5 bases). The CDR3 has 14 amino acids. The V gene's germline CDR1 is SGHRS and CDR2 YFSETQ. The V gene lost 0 bases and the J gene lost 4 bases, with 8 bases spanning the gap.